These 8 T cell receptor beta chains came from one sample sequenced in a study of graft-versus-host responses after intestinal transplantation. Sequencing used immunoSEQ multiplex PCR; TCRdb keeps in-frame clones, though not all of them. The sample lists tens of thousands of clones, 93% occurring once. Antigens for these TCRs are unknown. The sample was unstimulated CD8+ T cells sorted from spleen or lymph node cells, taken before transplant. The receptors originated from a human donor who was the organ donor for an intestinal transplant.

This chain uses TRBV27 with TRBJ2-1, with 13 bases fitting TRBD2. This CDR3 is 17 amino acids long. Germline-derived CDR1 and CDR2 are MNHEY and SMNVEV (reference sequence). Trimming removed 6 bases from V and 5 bases from J; junction bases left unmatched: 10. The CDR3 spells CASRPHSGTSGNNEQFF. The CDR3 DNA sequence: TGTGCCAGCAGACCACACTCCGGGACTAGCGGGAACAATGAGCAGTTCTTC.

V usage is TRBV7-9 and J usage is TRBJ2-7; D unclear. The germline CDR1 and CDR2 sequences are SEHNR and FQNEAQ (reference sequence). This CDR3 region has 12 residues. The V and J ends lost 5 bases and 1 base respectively, with 6 bases between them. Here the CDR3 reads CASSPTSYEQYF. CDR3 DNA sequence: TGTGCCAGCAGCCCGACTTCCTACGAGCAGTACTTC.

The rearrangement joins TRBV9 to TRBJ2-7, with 7 nucleotides matching TRBD2. Per germline, CDR1 SGDLS and CDR2 YYNGEE. The CDR3 length is 14 residues. V lost 4 bases to trimming and J lost 0 bases; unmatched junction nucleotides: 4. CDR3 sequence reads: CASSPWDYSYEQYF. CDR3 DNA: TGTGCCAGCAGCCCGTGGGACTACTCCTACGAGCAGTACTTC.

This clone was observed once. Other DNA sequences in this specimen translate into the identical CDR3. The rearrangement joins TRBV4-3 to TRBJ1-3; TRBD1 is a possible D gene (5 bases). CDR3 length: 15 residues. Germline V gives CDR1 LGHNA, CDR2 YSLEER. V lost 1 base to trimming and J lost 1 base, with 8 bases between them. The CDR3 sequence: CASSQAPGSGNTIYF. CDR3 nucleotide sequence: TGCGCCAGCAGCCAAGCGCCAGGGTCTGGAAACACCATATATTTT.

CDR3 DNA sequence: TGTGCCAGCGGGGTAGTCGACAGGGGGCACACTGAAGCTTTCTTT. Residues: CASGVVDRGHTEAFF. The chain recombines TRBV6-6 with TRBJ1-1; 10 bases align to TRBD1. Germline lookup yields CDR1 MNHNY and CDR2 SVGAGI (reference sequence). The CDR3 runs 15 residues. The trim removed 8 bases at V and 3 bases at J, leaving 9 bases unmatched.

The gene calls are TRBV29-1 and TRBJ2-1; either TRBD1 or TRBD2 may fit D (5 bases each). The CDR3 loop spans 11 amino acids. V lost 6 bases, J lost 8 bases, and 11 bases lay in between. Germline CDR1 and CDR2: SQVTM and ANQGSEA. Here the CDR3 DNA reads TGCAGCGTCTATGGGGGATATGAGCAGTTCTTC. The encoded protein is CSVYGGYEQFF.

J is TRBJ2-7 and V is TRBV18; weak D call: TRBD1 (6 bases). This CDR3 has 13 residues. CDR1 and CDR2 (germline): KGHSH, LQKENI. V was trimmed by 4 bases and J by 7 bases, leaving 14 bases between them. Here the CDR3 DNA reads TGTGCCAGCTCACAAACAGGGACAATTGAGCAGTACTTC. It is translated as CASSQTGTIEQYF. Variable domain in full (rest from reference TRBV18 and TRBJ2-7): NAGVMQNPRHLVRRRGQEARLRCSPMKGHSHVYWYRQLPEEGLKFMVYLQKENIIDESGMPKERFSAEFPKEGPSILRIQQVVRGDSAAYFCASSQTGTIEQYFGPGTRLTVT.

CDR3 sequence (DNA): TGTGCCAGCAGTTTGGGGACCTCGACCTACGAGCAGTACTTC. Translated: CASSLGTSTYEQYF. The genes are TRBV28 and TRBJ2-7; D may be TRBD1 or TRBD2 (5 bases each). The germline gives CDR1 MDHEN, CDR2 SYDVKM. Deletions cut 3 bases from V and 2 bases from J, with 11 bases between. The CDR3 spans 14 residues.